This TCR beta chain was observed in a study of control samples from healthy donors and cancer patients. The method was immunoSEQ multiplex PCR; TCRdb's version includes in-frame clones alone and lacks a portion of them. This sample has under 450,000 clones; 75% to 95% occur once, and the top ten carry around 6.5%. The CDR3 is 15 amino acids. CDR1 SGHTS and CDR2 YDEGEE come from the germline V gene. V was pared by 4 bases and J by 6 bases, with 9 bases of the junction left unmatched. The genes are TRBV5-8 and TRBJ2-1; 8 nucleotides align to TRBD1. The sequencing input was PBMCs. This TCR derives from a middle-aged man with head and neck cancer. CDR3 DNA sequence: TGTGCCAGCAGCCCTGGACAGGGTGACCTCAATGAGCAGTTCTTC. This codes for CASSPGQGDLNEQFF.